The subject of this entry is one T cell receptor beta chain. These data belong to a study of blood T cell repertoires in COVID-19. Assay used: immunoSEQ multiplex PCR; TCRdb lists only in-frame clones, some missing. The sample has about 300,000 clones; over 75% are singletons. In terms of age and location, participants ranged from about 18 to 100 years and lived in about two dozen US areas. Cohorts were based on clinical histories the participants reported. This clonotype originated in a man younger than 45 who had recovered from COVID-19. The sequenced sample was PBMCs or T cells enriched from blood (not recorded which).

The CDR3 is CAWKVGRGIDTQYF. DNA of the CDR3: TGTGCCTGGAAGGTCGGGAGGGGTATAGATACGCAGTATTTT. This chain joins TRBV30 and TRBJ2-3; 8 bases are shared with TRBD2. The CDR3 spans 14 residues. The V segment lost 4 bases and the J segment 5 bases; nucleotides outside the gene matches: 8. CDR1 and CDR2 (germline): GTSNPN, SVGIG (reference sequence).